The 13 T cell receptor beta chains below were found in one sample sequenced in a study of graft-versus-host responses after intestinal transplantation (dated by TCRdb to 2020 to 2022). The library was generated by the immunoSEQ multiplex PCR assay. The clones in this table, taken by TCRdb from immuneACCESS, are in-frame only. Not every clone is retained; where verified, under half of the shortfall comes from an unresolved V gene, and the cause of the rest is unknown. The sample yields 35,000 to 45,000 clones; around 94% were counted once. The top ten clones comprise approximately 0.8% of the sample. Specimen: PBMCs, collected 16 days after intestinal transplant. These receptors all stem from a human patient who received an intestinal transplant, so some T cells may come from the graft donor.

This clone was observed a few times. The chain is built from TRBV6-6 and TRBJ1-4; no definite D call. Looked up from germline, CDR1 is MNHNY and CDR2 is SVGAGI (reference sequence). The CDR3 is 12 residues long. Trimming took off 0 bases at V and 7 bases at J, with 3 bases between the two ends. CDR3 DNA: TGTGCCAGCAGTTACTCAGGTGAAAAACTGTTTTTT. Residues: CASSYSGEKLFF.

V gene TRBV19 combines with J gene TRBJ2-1, with TRBD1 identical over 7 bases. The CDR3 loop spans 15 amino acids. The V segment lost 3 bases and the J segment 2 bases; nucleotides outside the gene matches: 4. The germline gives CDR1 LNHDA, CDR2 SQIVND (reference sequence). In DNA, the CDR3 is TGTGCCAGTAGTATGTCCCAGGGGGCCTACAATGAGCAGTTCTTC. Protein product: CASSMSQGAYNEQFF.

CDR3 nucleotide sequence: TGTGCCAGCAGTCCGGGACAGAACACCGGGGAGCTGTTTTTT. This encodes CASSPGQNTGELFF. The chain recombines TRBV27 with TRBJ2-2; D possibly corresponds to TRBD1 (6 bases). V was trimmed by 5 bases and J by 1 base, leaving 8 bases between them. The CDR3 extends over 14 amino acids. Germline V CDR1 and CDR2: MNHEY, SMNVEV (reference sequence).

A remark on this clone: Additional DNA sequences in this sample encode the identical CDR3. V and J are TRBV28 and TRBJ2-5; 7 bases align to TRBD1. Trimming cost V 5 bases and J 1 base; bases outside gene matches: 4. Germline CDR1 MDHEN, CDR2 SYDVKM. This CDR3 contains 14 residues. CDR3 sequence reads: CASSHRDSQETQYF. In DNA form, the CDR3 reads TGTGCCAGCAGTCACCGGGACAGCCAAGAGACCCAGTACTTC.

The rearrangement joins TRBV4-3 to TRBJ2-5; no clear D. Between the trimmed V and J ends, which lost 0 bases and 4 bases, there was a span of 12 bases. Germline CDR1 LGHNA, CDR2 YSLEER. The CDR3 has 15 residues. In nucleotides, the CDR3 is TGCGCCAGCAGCCAAGATAGAAGGATCCGAGAGACCCAGTACTTC. Translated: CASSQDRRIRETQYF.

This chain uses TRBV5-4 with TRBJ2-7; TRBD1 is a possible D gene (5 bases). The CDR3 loop spans 14 amino acids. Between the trimmed V and J ends, which lost 0 bases and 2 bases, there was a span of 9 bases. Germline V gene lookup returns CDR1 SGHNT and CDR2 YYREEE (reference sequence). CDR3 protein: CASSLEAGPYEQYF. CDR3 sequence (DNA): TGTGCCAGCAGCTTGGAAGCAGGGCCCTACGAGCAGTACTTC.

This clone has a single count. The chain joins TRBV7-6 to TRBJ2-5, with D unclear. CDR1 and CDR2 from the germline V gene are SGHVS and FNYEAQ. The CDR3 has 13 residues. The V end lost 5 bases, the J end lost 2 bases, and 9 bases lay between the germline ends. The CDR3 sequence: CASSHQEQETQYF. For the CDR3, the DNA is TGTGCCAGCAGCCACCAGGAACAAGAGACCCAGTACTTC.

This chain connects TRBV10-3 to TRBJ2-1, with D possibly TRBD2 on 5 matching bases. Germline V gene lookup returns CDR1 ENHRY and CDR2 SYGVKD. The CDR3 loop spans 10 amino acids. Trimming stripped 10 bases from V and 9 bases from J, with 10 bases between. This CDR3 is CATREGEQFF. DNA for the CDR3: TGTGCCACCCGTGAGGGTGAGCAGTTCTTC.

This chain links TRBV2 with TRBJ2-7; 9 bases match TRBD1. The V gene end was trimmed by 6 bases and the J gene end by 2 bases; junction bases not matched to a gene: 5. The germline V gene has CDR1 SNHLY and CDR2 FYNNEI. This CDR3 contains 14 residues. CDR3 nucleotide sequence: TGTGCCAGCAGGGACAGGGGCGGCGCCTACGAGCAGTACTTC. It codes for CASRDRGGAYEQYF.

This rearrangement joins TRBV15 to TRBJ1-5; D perhaps matches TRBD1 (5 bases). Trimming cost V 0 bases and J 0 bases, with 27 bases left between them. The CDR3 is 22 residues long. Germline V gene lookup returns CDR1 LNHNV and CDR2 YYDKDF (reference sequence). The CDR3 bases are TGTGCCACCAGCAGAGACGCGAGCGGGACTCACCAGGAACAGAATAGCAATCAGCCCCAGCATTTT. Translated: CATSRDASGTHQEQNSNQPQHF.

In the case of this clone: The junction does not match germline at one end; this may be a read error. This chain links TRBV19 with TRBJ2-1; 13 nucleotides line up with TRBD2. The CDR3 loop spans 15 amino acids. CDR1 and CDR2 (germline): LNHDA, SQIVND (reference sequence). The CDR3 region has the DNA TGTGCCAGTAGTTTGGGACTAGCGGGGACAAGTGAGCGGTTCTTC. The encoded protein is CASSLGLAGTSERFF.

The genes are TRBV13 and TRBJ2-1, with 15 bases identical to TRBD2. CDR3 length: 15 amino acids. V trimming: 5 bases; J trimming: 6 bases; junction bases outside the gene matches: 2. CDR1 PRHDT and CDR2 FYEKMQ come from the germline V gene (reference sequence). This chain's CDR3 is CASSPGLAGGNEQFF. DNA for the CDR3: TGTGCCAGCAGCCCGGGACTAGCGGGAGGCAATGAGCAGTTCTTC.

J is TRBJ2-3 and V is TRBV11-1, with D possibly being TRBD2 (5 bases). CDR1 SGHAT and CDR2 FQDESV come from the germline V gene (reference sequence). The CDR3 is made up of 16 amino acids. Trimming removed 5 bases from V and 2 bases from J, with 17 bases in between. This CDR3 is CASSLLTSRITDTQYF. CDR3 DNA: TGTGCCAGCAGCCTCCTTACTAGTAGGATCACAGATACGCAGTATTTT.